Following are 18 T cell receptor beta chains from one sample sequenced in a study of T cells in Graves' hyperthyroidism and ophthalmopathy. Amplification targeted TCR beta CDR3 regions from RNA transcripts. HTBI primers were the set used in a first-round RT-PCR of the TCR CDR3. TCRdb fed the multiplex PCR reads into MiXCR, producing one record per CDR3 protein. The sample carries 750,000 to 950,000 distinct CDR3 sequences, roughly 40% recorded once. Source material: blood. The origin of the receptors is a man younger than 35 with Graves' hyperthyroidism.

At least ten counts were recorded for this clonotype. DNA for the CDR3: TGTGCCAGTTTAGTAAAATTCAGGATTGAAGCTTTCTTT. Translating it yields CASLVKFRIEAFF. V is TRBV2 and J is TRBJ1-1; D call uncertain. Germline-derived CDR1 and CDR2 are SNHLY and FYNNEI. The CDR3 runs to 13 residues. V was shortened by 9 bases and J by 7 bases, with 18 bases between the two germline ends. Filled out from reference TRBV2 and TRBJ1-1, the complete variable domain reads EPEVTQTPSHQVTQMGQEVILRCVPISNHLYFYWYRQILGQKVEFLVSFYNNEISEKSEIFDDQFSVERPDGSNFTLKIRSTKLEDSAMYFCASLVKFRIEAFFGQGTRLTVV.

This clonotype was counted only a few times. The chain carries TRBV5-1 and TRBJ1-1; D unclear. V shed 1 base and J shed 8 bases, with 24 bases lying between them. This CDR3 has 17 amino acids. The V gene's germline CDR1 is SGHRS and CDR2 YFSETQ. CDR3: CASSLIAQSREYAEAFF. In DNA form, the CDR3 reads TGCGCCAGCAGCTTGATTGCCCAATCAAGGGAGTACGCCGAAGCTTTCTTT.

CDR3 in DNA: TGCGCCAGCAAGAGACAGTCCTATAATTCACCCCTCCACTTT. Amino acid sequence: CASKRQSYNSPLHF. This chain joins TRBV5-1 and TRBJ1-6, with D possibly being TRBD1 (5 bases). Germline assignment: CDR1 SGHRS and CDR2 YFSETQ. The CDR3 consists of 14 residues. The V and J ends lost 6 bases and 1 base respectively, with 8 bases between them.

The CDR3 here is CASTPSLSNQPQHF. The CDR3 coding sequence is TGTGCCAGCACCCCCAGCCTAAGCAATCAGCCCCAGCATTTT. The chain links TRBV6-1 to TRBJ1-5; D is ambiguous. The CDR3 is made up of 14 amino acids. Germline CDR1 and CDR2: MNHNS and SASEGT. Deletions cut 7 bases from V and 1 base from J, with 11 bases between.

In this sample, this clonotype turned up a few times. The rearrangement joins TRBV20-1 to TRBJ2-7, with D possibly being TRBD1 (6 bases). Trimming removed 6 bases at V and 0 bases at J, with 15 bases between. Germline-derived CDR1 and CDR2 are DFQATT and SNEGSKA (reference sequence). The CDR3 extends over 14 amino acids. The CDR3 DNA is TGCAGTGCAAACAACCGGGACAACTCCTACGAGCAGTACTTC. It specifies CSANNRDNSYEQYF.

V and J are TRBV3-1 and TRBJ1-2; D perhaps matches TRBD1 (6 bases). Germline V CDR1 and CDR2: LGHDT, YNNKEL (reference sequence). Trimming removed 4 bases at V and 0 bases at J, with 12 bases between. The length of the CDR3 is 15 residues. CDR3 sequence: CASSLFDRSNYGYTF. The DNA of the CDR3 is TGTGCCAGCAGCCTCTTTGACAGGTCTAACTATGGCTACACCTTC.

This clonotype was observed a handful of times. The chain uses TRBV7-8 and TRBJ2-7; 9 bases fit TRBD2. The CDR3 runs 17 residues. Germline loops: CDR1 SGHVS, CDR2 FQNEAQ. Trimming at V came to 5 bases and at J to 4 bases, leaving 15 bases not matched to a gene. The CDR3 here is CASSPRRLAGPKYEQYF. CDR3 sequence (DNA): TGTGCCAGCAGCCCAAGACGGCTAGCGGGACCAAAATACGAGCAGTACTTC. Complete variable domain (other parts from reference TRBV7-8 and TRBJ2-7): GAGVSQSPRYKVAKRGQDVALRCDPISGHVSLFWYQQALGQGPEFLTYFQNEAQLDKSGLPSDRFFAERPEGSVSTLKIQRTQQEDSAVYLCASSPRRLAGPKYEQYFGPGTRLTVT.

Here the CDR3 DNA reads TGTGCCAGCAGCCCTGTGGACAGGGGACTATCTCTTAACTATGGCTACACCTTC. Residues: CASSPVDRGLSLNYGYTF. The chain couples TRBV7-9 to TRBJ1-2, with 9 positions matching TRBD1. This CDR3 comprises 18 residues. V lost 5 bases to trimming and J lost 1 base; unmatched junction nucleotides: 14. CDR1 and CDR2 (germline): SEHNR, FQNEAQ (reference sequence). Full variable domain (remainder filled in from reference TRBV7-9 and TRBJ1-2): DTGVSQNPRHKITKRGQNVTFRCDPISEHNRLYWYRQTLGQGPEFLTYFQNEAQLEKSRLLSDRFSAERPKGSFSTLEIQRTEQGDSAMYLCASSPVDRGLSLNYGYTFGSGTRLTVV.

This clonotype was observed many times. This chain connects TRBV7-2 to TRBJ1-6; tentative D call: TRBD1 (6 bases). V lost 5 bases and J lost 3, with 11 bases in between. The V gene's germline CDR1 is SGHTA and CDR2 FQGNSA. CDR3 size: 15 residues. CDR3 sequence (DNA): TGTGCCAGCAGCCTAGGCAGGGGCTATAATTCACCCCTCCACTTT. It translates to CASSLGRGYNSPLHF.

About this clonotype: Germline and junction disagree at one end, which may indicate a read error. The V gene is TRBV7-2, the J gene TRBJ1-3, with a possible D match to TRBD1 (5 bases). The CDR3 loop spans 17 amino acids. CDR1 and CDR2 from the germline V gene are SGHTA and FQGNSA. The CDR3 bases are TGTGCCAGCAGCTTAGAGTTTGGGGGACGGGCCGGAAACGCCATATATTTT. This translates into CASSLEFGGRAGNAIYF.

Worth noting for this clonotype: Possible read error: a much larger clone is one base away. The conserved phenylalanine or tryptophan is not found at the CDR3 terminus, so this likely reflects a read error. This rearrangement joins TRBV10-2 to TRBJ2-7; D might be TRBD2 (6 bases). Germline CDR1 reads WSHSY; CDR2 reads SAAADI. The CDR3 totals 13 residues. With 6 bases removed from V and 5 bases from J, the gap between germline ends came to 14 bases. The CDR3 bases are TGCGCCAGCAGATTCTGGAGGGAGGACGAGCAGTACCTC. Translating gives CASRFWREDEQYL.

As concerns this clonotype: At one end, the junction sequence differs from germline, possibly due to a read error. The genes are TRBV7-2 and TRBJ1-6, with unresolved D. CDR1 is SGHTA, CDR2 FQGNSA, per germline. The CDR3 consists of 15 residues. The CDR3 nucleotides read TGCGCCAGCAGCCAAATGACGGAGGTTGGCCCACCCCTCCACTTT. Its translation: CASSQMTEVGPPLHF.

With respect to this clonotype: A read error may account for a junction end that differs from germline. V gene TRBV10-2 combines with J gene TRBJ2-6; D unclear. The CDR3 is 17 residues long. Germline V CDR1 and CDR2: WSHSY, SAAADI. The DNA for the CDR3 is TGTGCCAGCAGTTTTTGGCAGGCACCAGCAGGGGCCAACGTCCTGACTTTC. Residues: CASSFWQAPAGANVLTF.

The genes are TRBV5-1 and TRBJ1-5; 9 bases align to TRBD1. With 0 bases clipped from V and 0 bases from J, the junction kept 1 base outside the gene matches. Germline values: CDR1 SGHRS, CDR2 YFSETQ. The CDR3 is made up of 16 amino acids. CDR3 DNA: TGCGCCAGCAGCTTGGAGGGACAGGGTAGCAATCAGCCCCAGCATTTT. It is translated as CASSLEGQGSNQPQHF.

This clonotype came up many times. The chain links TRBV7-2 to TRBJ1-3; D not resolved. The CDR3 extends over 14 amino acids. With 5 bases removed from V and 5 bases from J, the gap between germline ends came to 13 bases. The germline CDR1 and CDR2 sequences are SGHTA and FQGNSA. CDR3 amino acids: CASSQGAGRNTIYF. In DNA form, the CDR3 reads TGTGCCAGCAGCCAAGGAGCAGGTCGAAACACCATATATTTT.

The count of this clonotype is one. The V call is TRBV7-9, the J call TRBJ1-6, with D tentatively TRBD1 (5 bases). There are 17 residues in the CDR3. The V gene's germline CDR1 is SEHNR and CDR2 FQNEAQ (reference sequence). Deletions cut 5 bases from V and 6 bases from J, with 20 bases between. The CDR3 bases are TGTGCCAGCAGCCAAGATTTGGCCGGGACGGCTAATTCACCCCTCCACTTT. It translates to CASSQDLAGTANSPLHF.

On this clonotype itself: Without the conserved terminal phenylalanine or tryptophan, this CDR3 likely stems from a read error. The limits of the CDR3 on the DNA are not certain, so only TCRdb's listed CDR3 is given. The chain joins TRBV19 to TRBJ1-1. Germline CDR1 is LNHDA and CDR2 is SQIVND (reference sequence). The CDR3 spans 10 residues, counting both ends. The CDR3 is CASSIGEILR.

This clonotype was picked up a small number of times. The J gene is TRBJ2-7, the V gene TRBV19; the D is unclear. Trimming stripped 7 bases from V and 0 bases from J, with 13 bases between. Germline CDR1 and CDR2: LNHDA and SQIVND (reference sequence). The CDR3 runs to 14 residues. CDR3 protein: CASKKTRSSYEQYF. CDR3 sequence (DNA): TGTGCCAGTAAGAAGACCAGGAGCTCCTACGAGCAGTACTTC.